The 12 T cell receptor beta chains presented below share a single source sample, sequenced in a study of blood T cells in healthy people across ages. A sample-barcoded 5' primer and a J-beta primer mix were used in a second PCR of roughly 7 to 12 cycles. TCRdb re-analysed the 5' RACE reads in MiXCR, keeping a single row per CDR3 protein. This table holds roughly 800,000 distinct CDR3 sequences, 55% to 70% found once. The sequenced material came from blood. The receptors shown here come from a man under 40 in good health.

This clonotype was observed a handful of times. The junction differs from germline at one of its ends, possibly a read error. The rearrangement uses TRBV5-1 and TRBJ2-5; the D call may be TRBD1 or TRBD2 (6 bases each). The CDR3 contains 14 residues. Germline V gene data show CDR1 as SGHRS and CDR2 as YFSETQ. The CDR3 protein is CASSLGGTRETQYF. The DNA of the CDR3 is TGTGCCAGCAGCTTAGGGGGGACCCGAGAGACCCAGTACTTC.

In this sample, this clonotype turned up a few times. This chain links TRBV6-2 or TRBV6-3 with TRBJ2-1; D call uncertain. V was cut by 7 bases and J by 5 bases, with 6 bases left in between. The CDR3 loop spans 11 amino acids. The germline CDR1 and CDR2 sequences are MNHEY and SVGEGT. As DNA, the CDR3 is TGTGCCAGCACCAATCACAATGAGCAGTTCTTC. Encoded protein: CASTNHNEQFF.

This rearrangement joins TRBV3-1 to TRBJ2-5, with 10 bases that match TRBD2. The CDR3 loop spans 13 amino acids. CDR1 and CDR2 from the germline V gene are LGHDT and YNNKEL (reference sequence). V was clipped by 4 bases and J by 7 bases; unmatched bases: 3. This CDR3 is CASSRASGGTQYF. Written as DNA, the CDR3 is TGTGCCAGCAGCCGAGCTAGCGGGGGGACCCAGTACTTC.

The rearrangement links TRBV21-1 to TRBJ1-2; the table gives TRBD1 as D, unverified against the DNA. TRBV21-1 is a recognized pseudogene. The CDR3 runs to 16 residues. The CDR3 is CASSKALTGDNYGYTF. The CDR3 region has the DNA TGTGCCAGCAGCAAAGCCCTTACAGGGGACAACTATGGCTACACCTTC.

The CDR3 reads CSAFPLGGGSNEQFF. The CDR3 DNA reads TGCAGTGCTTTCCCCCTTGGGGGAGGGAGCAATGAGCAGTTCTTC. This sequence joins TRBV20-1 and TRBJ2-1; 7 bases are shared with TRBD2. CDR3 size: 15 residues. The germline CDR1 and CDR2 sequences are DFQATT and SNEGSKA (reference sequence). With 5 bases clipped from V and 6 bases from J, the junction kept 13 bases outside the gene matches.

This clonotype was picked up a small number of times. The chain links TRBV20-1 to TRBJ2-5; TRBD1 or TRBD2 may be the D gene (5 bases each). The CDR3 extends over 15 amino acids. The V end lost 6 bases, the J end lost 1 base, and 18 bases lay between the germline ends. Germline V lookup: CDR1 DFQATT, CDR2 SNEGSKA (reference sequence). The CDR3 DNA is TGCAGTGCGGGACCGTGGGACGCAAGCCAAGAGACCCAGTACTTC. It yields the protein CSAGPWDASQETQYF.

The rearrangement uses TRBV7-9 and TRBJ2-1; the D is unclear. The germline CDR1 and CDR2 sequences are SEHNR and FQNEAQ (reference sequence). Deletions cut 1 base from V and 7 bases from J, with 11 bases between. This CDR3 comprises 14 residues. The CDR3 DNA follows: TGTGCCAGCAGCTTAGTGGGGAATGAGAATGAGCAGTTCTTC. Protein product: CASSLVGNENEQFF.

The count of this clonotype is one. The V gene is TRBV30, the J gene TRBJ1-1; TRBD1 is a possible D gene (6 bases). The V end lost 0 bases, the J end lost 7 bases, and 12 bases lay between the germline ends. The germline gives CDR1 GTSNPN, CDR2 SVGIG (reference sequence). The CDR3 spans 13 residues. Here the CDR3 DNA reads TGTGCCTGGAGTGTCGCAGGGACAAGTGAAGCTTTCTTT. Amino acid sequence: CAWSVAGTSEAFF.

J is TRBJ2-7 and V is TRBV20-1; 11 positions agree with TRBD2. The CDR3 covers 16 residues. CDR1 and CDR2 (germline): DFQATT, SNEGSKA (reference sequence). The ends lost 3 bases at V and 2 bases at J; junction bases unmatched: 9. CDR3 residues: CSARRPSGGHTYEQYF. The CDR3 DNA reads as TGCAGTGCTAGGAGGCCTAGCGGGGGGCACACCTACGAGCAGTACTTC.

The chain links TRBV20-1 to TRBJ2-5; a possible D gene is TRBD1 (6 bases). The closer fit of TRBJ2-7 to the DNA end suggests the J call may be wrong. This CDR3 contains 15 residues. Germline V gene sequence: CDR1 DFQATT, CDR2 SNEGSKA (reference sequence). CDR3 in DNA: TGCAGTGCTAGAGATCACAGGGTGTCAGGCTACGAGCAGTACTTC. Protein sequence: CSARDHRVSGYEQYF.

As to this clonotype: Relative to the germline gene, one junction end is altered; a read error may explain this. The chain uses TRBV4-3 and TRBJ1-5; TRBD1 might be the D (5 bases). Germline CDR1 is LGHNA and CDR2 is YSLEER. The CDR3 is made up of 15 amino acids. CDR3 sequence: CARSQDSGIGKPQHF. The CDR3 nucleotides read TGCGCCCGCAGCCAAGATTCAGGGATCGGGAAGCCCCAGCATTTT.

This clonotype was counted many times. The V call is TRBV20-1, the J call TRBJ2-7; perhaps TRBD2 as D (6 bases). The V and J ends lost 4 bases and 1 base respectively, with 11 bases between them. The V gene's germline CDR1 is DFQATT and CDR2 SNEGSKA (reference sequence). CDR3 size: 13 residues. The CDR3 region is CSATGVRSYEQYF. CDR3 in DNA: TGCAGTGCTACGGGGGTTAGGTCCTACGAGCAGTACTTC.